Listed below are T cell receptor beta chains from one sample, sequenced in a study of molecular identifiers for immune sequencing clone quantification. TCRdb reprocessed the PCR reads with MiXCR, giving one entry per CDR3 protein. The sample lists around 470,000 distinct CDR3 sequences, 25% occurring once. Sequencing was performed on naive CD8+ T cells from blood, with Jurkat cell RNA spiked in. These receptors came from a human donor in good health. Some libraries in this study had Jurkat cell RNA spiked in. Each CDR3 is given with its conserved first and last residue. A D gene is named only where the DNA matches it firmly. Not every row has a clone size; where given, it reads once, few, many or a size class.

CDR3 protein: CASKATSGGYNEQFF; CDR3 DNA: TGTGCCAGCAAAGCTACTAGCGGGGGCTACAATGAGCAGTTCTTC; clone size: NA; V gene: TRBV6-2/TRBV6-3; D gene: TRBD2; J gene: TRBJ2-1
CDR3 protein: CASSQEWLAASYEQYF; CDR3 DNA: TGTGCCAGCAGCCAAGAATGGCTAGCGGCGTCCTACGAGCAGTACTTC; clone size: many; V gene: TRBV4-2; D gene: TRBD2; J gene: TRBJ2-7
CDR3 protein: CASSSSGRFYEQYF; CDR3 DNA: TGTGCCAGCAGCTCTAGCGGGAGATTTTACGAGCAGTACTTC; clone size: NA; V gene: TRBV5-3; D gene: TRBD2; J gene: TRBJ2-7
CDR3 protein: CASRGTGINEKLFF; CDR3 DNA: TGTGCCAGCAGGGGGACAGGAATTAATGAAAAACTGTTTTTT; clone size: few; V gene: TRBV27; D gene: TRBD1; J gene: TRBJ1-4
CDR3 protein: CATSAGYNEQFF; CDR3 DNA: TGTGCCACCAGTGCCGGGTACAATGAGCAGTTCTTC; clone size: many; V gene: TRBV24-1; D gene: NA; J gene: TRBJ2-1
CDR3 protein: CSVQPLTVLDTEAFF; CDR3 DNA: TGCAGCGTCCAACCGCTGACCGTGTTGGACACTGAAGCTTTCTTT; clone size: many; V gene: TRBV29-1; D gene: NA; J gene: TRBJ1-1
CDR3 protein: CASSGRGLVYTGELFF; CDR3 DNA: TGTGCCAGCAGTGGCAGGGGGCTGGTGTACACCGGGGAGCTGTTTTTT; clone size: few; V gene: TRBV28; D gene: TRBD1; J gene: TRBJ2-2
CDR3 protein: CASSLVGLATNTGELFF; CDR3 DNA: TGCGCCAGCAGCTTGGTCGGGCTAGCGACGAACACCGGGGAGCTGTTTTTT; clone size: few; V gene: TRBV5-1; D gene: NA; J gene: TRBJ2-2
CDR3 protein: CSAGTSGGLSTDTQYF; CDR3 DNA: TGCAGTGCCGGGACTAGCGGGGGACTTAGCACAGATACGCAGTATTTT; clone size: many; V gene: TRBV20-1; D gene: TRBD2; J gene: TRBJ2-3
CDR3 protein: CASSFVLAGGNEQFF; CDR3 DNA: TGTGCCAGCAGTTTCGTTCTAGCGGGAGGCAATGAGCAGTTCTTC; clone size: NA; V gene: TRBV27; D gene: TRBD2; J gene: TRBJ2-1
CDR3 protein: CSARATSGEYEQYF; CDR3 DNA: TGCAGTGCTAGAGCGACGTCCGGGGAATACGAGCAGTACTTC; clone size: NA; V gene: TRBV20-1; D gene: NA; J gene: TRBJ2-7
CDR3 protein: CASSPLAGDVADTQYF; CDR3 DNA: TGTGCCAGCAGCCCACTAGCGGGAGACGTAGCAGATACGCAGTATTTT; clone size: many; V gene: TRBV7-9; D gene: TRBD2; J gene: TRBJ2-3
CDR3 protein: CAWSQPRRISFSGNTIYF; CDR3 DNA: TGTGCCTGGAGTCAACCCCGGCGCATTTCCTTCTCTGGAAACACCATATATTTT; clone size: few; V gene: TRBV30; D gene: NA; J gene: TRBJ1-3
CDR3 protein: CSVDQTGGHEQYF; CDR3 DNA: TGCAGCGTAGACCAGACAGGGGGGCACGAGCAGTACTTC; clone size: many; V gene: TRBV29-1; D gene: TRBD1; J gene: TRBJ2-7
CDR3 protein: CASSGINVEQFF; CDR3 DNA: TGTGCCAGCAGCGGTATAAATGTCGAGCAGTTCTTC; clone size: NA; V gene: TRBV11-2; D gene: NA; J gene: TRBJ2-1
CDR3 protein: CASSYSTPADQETQYF; CDR3 DNA: TGTGCCAGCAGTTACTCAACTCCAGCGGACCAAGAGACCCAGTACTTC; clone size: NA; V gene: TRBV6-6; D gene: NA; J gene: TRBJ2-5
CDR3 protein: CASSQDLGLTEQFF; CDR3 DNA: TGCGCCAGCAGCCAAGATCTGGGGCTAACTGAGCAGTTCTTC; clone size: NA; V gene: TRBV4-3; D gene: NA; J gene: TRBJ2-1
CDR3 protein: CASSETGGAEGTDTQYF; CDR3 DNA: TGTGCCAGCAGTGAAACCGGGGGGGCCGAAGGGACAGATACGCAGTATTTT; clone size: NA; V gene: TRBV2; D gene: TRBD2; J gene: TRBJ2-3
CDR3 protein: CASSNIGQRTDTQYF; CDR3 DNA: TGTGCCAGCAGCAACATCGGACAGCGCACAGATACGCAGTATTTT; clone size: few; V gene: TRBV9; D gene: NA; J gene: TRBJ2-3
CDR3 protein: CASSFQGRSYNSPLHF; CDR3 DNA: TGTGCCAGCAGTTTTCAGGGGCGTTCCTATAATTCACCCCTCCACTTT; clone size: many; V gene: TRBV27; D gene: NA; J gene: TRBJ1-6
CDR3 protein: CATSDGYGELFF; CDR3 DNA: TGTGCCACCAGTGATGGCTACGGGGAGCTGTTTTTT; clone size: many; V gene: TRBV24-1; D gene: NA; J gene: TRBJ2-2
CDR3 protein: CASTEWGHSNQPQHF; CDR3 DNA: TGTGCCAGCACCGAATGGGGACACAGCAATCAGCCCCAGCATTTT; clone size: NA; V gene: TRBV2; D gene: NA; J gene: TRBJ1-5
CDR3 protein: CASSFDAGEQYF; CDR3 DNA: TGTGCCAGCAGTTTCGACGCTGGCGAGCAGTACTTC; clone size: many; V gene: TRBV12-3/TRBV12-4; D gene: NA; J gene: TRBJ2-7
CDR3 protein: CASSFLGTRNQPQHF; CDR3 DNA: TGTGCCAGCAGTTTTTTAGGTACACGCAATCAGCCCCAGCATTTT; clone size: NA; V gene: TRBV27; D gene: NA; J gene: TRBJ1-5
CDR3 protein: CARSLALVAGGYEQYF; CDR3 DNA: TGTGCCAGAAGCTTGGCGTTGGTAGCGGGGGGCTACGAGCAGTACTTC; clone size: few; V gene: TRBV5-3; D gene: TRBD2; J gene: TRBJ2-7
CDR3 protein: CASSYSPTGLEETQYF; CDR3 DNA: TGTGCCAGCAGTTACTCCCCGACAGGGTTGGAGGAGACCCAGTACTTC; clone size: many; V gene: TRBV6-6; D gene: TRBD1; J gene: TRBJ2-5
CDR3 protein: CASSFGFSGSYEQYF; CDR3 DNA: TGTGCCAGCAGCTTCGGATTTAGCGGGAGCTACGAGCAGTACTTC; clone size: few; V gene: TRBV7-9; D gene: TRBD2; J gene: TRBJ2-7
CDR3 protein: CASSASLAGPIQETQYF; CDR3 DNA: TGTGCCAGCAGCGCTTCACTAGCGGGGCCTATCCAAGAGACCCAGTACTTC; clone size: few; V gene: TRBV7-9; D gene: TRBD2; J gene: TRBJ2-5
CDR3 protein: CASSPMGLGEKLFF; CDR3 DNA: TGTGCCAGCAGCCCCATGGGGCTGGGTGAAAAACTGTTTTTT; clone size: few; V gene: TRBV7-9; D gene: NA; J gene: TRBJ1-4
CDR3 protein: CSASPHSFGTMYTDTQYF; CDR3 DNA: TGCAGTGCTAGCCCACATTCATTCGGGACAATGTACACAGATACGCAGTATTTT; clone size: many; V gene: TRBV20-1; D gene: NA; J gene: TRBJ2-3
CDR3 protein: CASSLVARDTQYF; CDR3 DNA: TGTGCCAGCAGTTTAGTGGCTCGGGATACGCAGTATTTT; clone size: NA; V gene: TRBV28; D gene: NA; J gene: TRBJ2-3
CDR3 protein: CASRTQGTGYNEQFF; CDR3 DNA: TGTGCCAGCAGAACCCAGGGTACTGGGTACAATGAGCAGTTCTTC; clone size: few; V gene: TRBV6-6; D gene: NA; J gene: TRBJ2-1
CDR3 protein: CASSQDGGRAGTDTQYF; CDR3 DNA: TGTGCCAGCAGCCAAGATGGGGGCAGGGCCGGCACAGATACGCAGTATTTT; clone size: NA; V gene: TRBV3-1; D gene: NA; J gene: TRBJ2-3
CDR3 protein: CAWTSPGGPDTEAFF; CDR3 DNA: TGTGCCTGGACCTCACCGGGGGGTCCGGACACTGAAGCTTTCTTT; clone size: NA; V gene: TRBV30; D gene: NA; J gene: TRBJ1-1
CDR3 protein: CASSSSGQETQYF; CDR3 DNA: TGTGCCAGCAGCTCCTCGGGGCAAGAGACCCAGTACTTC; clone size: many; V gene: TRBV11-2; D gene: NA; J gene: TRBJ2-5
CDR3 protein: CSVVRTSGSVDYEQYF; CDR3 DNA: TGCAGCGTTGTTCGGACTAGCGGGAGTGTGGACTACGAGCAGTACTTC; clone size: NA; V gene: TRBV29-1; D gene: TRBD2; J gene: TRBJ2-7
CDR3 protein: CAISDSGNSYEQYF; CDR3 DNA: TGTGCCATCAGTGATAGCGGGAATTCCTACGAGCAGTACTTC; clone size: many; V gene: TRBV10-3; D gene: TRBD2; J gene: TRBJ2-7
CDR3 protein: CASSYRGDTQYF; CDR3 DNA: TGTGCCAGCAGTTATAGGGGGGATACGCAGTATTTT; clone size: many; V gene: TRBV6-5; D gene: NA; J gene: TRBJ2-3
CDR3 protein: CAWSTGFTYEQYF; CDR3 DNA: TGTGCCTGGAGTACGGGGTTCACCTACGAGCAGTACTTC; clone size: many; V gene: TRBV30; D gene: NA; J gene: TRBJ2-7
CDR3 protein: CASSLYPQFF; CDR3 DNA: TGTGCCAGCAGTTTATATCCCCAGTTCTTC; clone size: NA; V gene: TRBV27; D gene: NA; J gene: TRBJ2-1
CDR3 protein: CASSSLAGENTGELFF; CDR3 DNA: TGTGCCAGCAGCTCTCTAGCGGGAGAGAACACCGGGGAGCTGTTTTTT; clone size: many; V gene: TRBV7-9; D gene: TRBD2; J gene: TRBJ2-2
CDR3 protein: CASSLLGAGAYNEQFF; CDR3 DNA: TGTGCCAGCAGTTTATTGGGAGCGGGAGCCTACAATGAGCAGTTCTTC; clone size: few; V gene: TRBV27; D gene: TRBD2; J gene: TRBJ2-1
CDR3 protein: CASSQASDSYNEQFF; CDR3 DNA: TGTGCCAGCAGCCAAGCTAGCGACTCCTACAATGAGCAGTTCTTC; clone size: few; V gene: TRBV4-2; D gene: NA; J gene: TRBJ2-1
CDR3 protein: CASSPANSNQPQHF; CDR3 DNA: TGCGCCAGCAGCCCCGCTAATAGCAATCAGCCCCAGCATTTT; clone size: many; V gene: TRBV4-1; D gene: NA; J gene: TRBJ1-5
CDR3 protein: CSVEGTGALGTVGFF; CDR3 DNA: TGCAGCGTTGAGGGGACAGGGGCCCTGGGAACTGTAGGTTTCTTT; clone size: NA; V gene: TRBV29-1; D gene: TRBD1; J gene: TRBJ1-1
CDR3 protein: CASSSRRADNTTSTDTQYF; CDR3 DNA: TGTGCCAGCAGTTCCCGCCGGGCCGACAACACCACTAGCACAGATACGCAGTATTTT; clone size: NA; V gene: TRBV27; D gene: NA; J gene: TRBJ2-3
CDR3 protein: CASSQVQSSGSSDTQYF; CDR3 DNA: TGCGCCAGCAGCCAAGTTCAGTCTAGCGGTTCTTCAGATACGCAGTATTTT; clone size: many; V gene: TRBV4-1; D gene: TRBD2; J gene: TRBJ2-3
CDR3 protein: CASSPQVSHEQYF; CDR3 DNA: TGTGCCAGCAGCCCCCAAGTTAGCCACGAGCAGTACTTC; clone size: few; V gene: TRBV5-4; D gene: NA; J gene: TRBJ2-7
CDR3 protein: CASSDDGSSYEQYF; CDR3 DNA: TGTGCCAGCAGCGATGACGGGAGCTCCTACGAGCAGTACTTC; clone size: few; V gene: TRBV2; D gene: NA; J gene: TRBJ2-7
CDR3 protein: CASSQEASSGANVLTF; CDR3 DNA: TGCGCCAGCAGCCAAGAAGCCAGCTCTGGGGCCAACGTCCTGACTTTC; clone size: many; V gene: TRBV4-3; D gene: NA; J gene: TRBJ2-6
CDR3 protein: CASSSTSGPNTGELFF; CDR3 DNA: TGTGCCAGCAGCTCGACTAGCGGGCCGAACACCGGGGAGCTGTTTTTT; clone size: few; V gene: TRBV7-9; D gene: TRBD2; J gene: TRBJ2-2
CDR3 protein: CASRGTSGRAVNNEQFF; CDR3 DNA: TGTGCCAGCAGAGGGACTAGCGGGAGGGCCGTCAACAATGAGCAGTTCTTC; clone size: few; V gene: TRBV7-9; D gene: TRBD2; J gene: TRBJ2-1
CDR3 protein: CASSLWSSGPYEQYF; CDR3 DNA: TGTGCCAGCAGTTTATGGTCCTCAGGCCCCTACGAGCAGTACTTC; clone size: NA; V gene: TRBV28; D gene: NA; J gene: TRBJ2-7